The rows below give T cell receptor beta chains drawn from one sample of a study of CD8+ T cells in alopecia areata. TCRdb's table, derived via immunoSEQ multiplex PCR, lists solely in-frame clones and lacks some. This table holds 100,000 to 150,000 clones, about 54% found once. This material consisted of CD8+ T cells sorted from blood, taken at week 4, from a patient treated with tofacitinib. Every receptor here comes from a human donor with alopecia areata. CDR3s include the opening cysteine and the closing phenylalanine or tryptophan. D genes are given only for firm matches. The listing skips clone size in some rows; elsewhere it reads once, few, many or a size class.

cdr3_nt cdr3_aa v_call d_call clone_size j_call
TGTGCCTGGAGCACGGGGTTCCCAGGGTACAATGAGCAGTTCTTC CAWSTGFPGYNEQFF TRBV30 . . TRBJ2-1
TGTGCCTGGAGTGCCGGGGACAGCCTGAGCACAGATACGCAGTATTTT CAWSAGDSLSTDTQYF TRBV30 TRBD1 . TRBJ2-3
TGTGCCAGCAGTTACGAGCGGGCGGGGGAGGATGGCTACACCTTC CASSYERAGEDGYTF TRBV6-5 . . TRBJ1-2
TGCAGCGCGCACGACAGTAACTATGGCTACACCTTC CSAHDSNYGYTF TRBV29-1 . . TRBJ1-2
TGTGCCTGGAGTGTCGGGAATGGCTACACCTTC CAWSVGNGYTF TRBV30 . . TRBJ1-2
TGTGCCAGCAGCCTAACCAGTACAACGGGTCCACCCCTCCACTTT CASSLTSTTGPPLHF TRBV28 . . TRBJ1-6
TGTGCCAGCAGCTTTGGAACTAGCGGGGGGAGAGAGACCCAGTACTTC CASSFGTSGGRETQYF TRBV13 TRBD2 . TRBJ2-5
TGCAGCGTCCCGAGCCGGGACAGCGGGGGCTACACCTTC CSVPSRDSGGYTF TRBV29-1 TRBD1 few TRBJ1-2
TGTGCCAGCAGCTTAATACTGGGCGAAAAACTGTTTTTT CASSLILGEKLFF TRBV7-2 . . TRBJ1-4
TGCAGCGTTGAATGGCAGAGCGGCGAGCAGTACTTC CSVEWQSGEQYF TRBV29-1 . few TRBJ2-7
TGCAGCGTTGACGGAACAGGACAGGGATCCTACGAGCAGTACTTC CSVDGTGQGSYEQYF TRBV29-1 TRBD1 few TRBJ2-7
TGCAGCGTTGAACCGGAAGGCGCAGCTAACACTGAAGCTTTCTTT CSVEPEGAANTEAFF TRBV29-1 . . TRBJ1-1
TGTGCCACCAGCAGAGATCAGGACAGGATAGCCAAAAACATTCAGTACTTC CATSRDQDRIAKNIQYF TRBV15 TRBD1 . TRBJ2-4
TGCAGCGTGGACCAGGTGGCAGATACGCAGTATTTT CSVDQVADTQYF TRBV29-1 . . TRBJ2-3
TGCGCCAGCAGCTTGGACGGCGGGGAGCTGTTTTTT CASSLDGGELFF TRBV5-1 . . TRBJ2-2
TGCGCCAGCAGCCCCAAGGGGGCAGGCGACGAGCAGTACTTC CASSPKGAGDEQYF TRBV5-1 TRBD1 . TRBJ2-7
TGTGCCAGCAGGGAAGGGCCAGATACGCAGTATTTT CASREGPDTQYF TRBV6-5 . . TRBJ2-3
TGTGCCAGCAGCTTTACGGGACATTCCTACGAGCAGTACTTC CASSFTGHSYEQYF TRBV11-2 . . TRBJ2-7
TGCAGCGTCTTCGGCTCAGGCTCCTACGAGCAGTACTTC CSVFGSGSYEQYF TRBV29-1 . . TRBJ2-7
TGTGCCAGCAGCTTGGGTAGCGGGGGGTCGGATACGCAGTATTTT CASSLGSGGSDTQYF TRBV5-4 TRBD2 . TRBJ2-3
TGCGCCAGCAGCCTGTCGACAGTCAATGAGCAGTTCTTC CASSLSTVNEQFF TRBV5-1 . few TRBJ2-1
TGTGCCAGCCGTGAGGACAGGGGCACAGATACGCAGTATTTT CASREDRGTDTQYF TRBV2 TRBD1 few TRBJ2-3
TGTGCCAGCATTGCAGGGACGGATACGCAGTATTTT CASIAGTDTQYF TRBV2 . . TRBJ2-3
TGCGCCAGCAGCTTGGTAGGGGAAGAGACCCAGTACTTC CASSLVGEETQYF TRBV5-1 . . TRBJ2-5
TGTGCCAGCACCGAAACAGGACACGGCGAGCAGTACTTC CASTETGHGEQYF TRBV6-6 . once TRBJ2-7
TGTGCCAGCAGCGAACAGGGGGCCCCTAACTATGGCTACACCTTC CASSEQGAPNYGYTF TRBV9 TRBD1 . TRBJ1-2
TGTGCCAGCAGCCCCCCGGGGGCCAACTATGGCTACACCTTC CASSPPGANYGYTF TRBV7-9 . . TRBJ1-2
TGCAGCGTAGGGACACCGACCTACAATGAGCAGTTCTTC CSVGTPTYNEQFF TRBV29-1 . . TRBJ2-1
TGTGCCAGCAGTTTGGCACTAGCGGGGCCCGAAGAGACCCAGTACTTC CASSLALAGPEETQYF TRBV28 TRBD2 large TRBJ2-5
TGTGCCTGGAGGTGGGGTACCTACGAGCAGTACTTC CAWRWGTYEQYF TRBV30 . few TRBJ2-7
TGTGCCAGCAGCACCGGGACAAACCAGTACTTC CASSTGTNQYF TRBV7-9 . . TRBJ2-7
TGTGCCAGCAGTGCGAATTCGGGGAATCTCAATGAGCAGTTCTTC CASSANSGNLNEQFF TRBV6-5 . . TRBJ2-1
TGTGCCAGCAGCGTAGGGGACAGCTACGAGCAGTACTTC CASSVGDSYEQYF TRBV9 TRBD1 . TRBJ2-7
TGTGCCAGCAGCGTTCGGACAGGGGATGCTCCCCTCCACTTT CASSVRTGDAPLHF TRBV9 TRBD1 . TRBJ1-6
TGTGCCAGCAGTTACGGGCGGGAGCCCACAGATACGCAGTATTTT CASSYGREPTDTQYF TRBV7-2 TRBD2 . TRBJ2-3
TGTGCCAGCAGCCCGCGTGGTAATCAAGAGACCCAGTACTTC CASSPRGNQETQYF TRBV7-9 . . TRBJ2-5
TGTGCCAGCAGCCCCCCCGGACAGGACCAAGAGACCCAGTACTTC CASSPPGQDQETQYF TRBV7-9 TRBD1 . TRBJ2-5
TGTGCCTGGAGTGTTCGGGTGGGTGGCAATCAGCCCCAGCATTTT CAWSVRVGGNQPQHF TRBV30 . few TRBJ1-5
TGTGCCAGCAGCTTTTACCGCCAAGAGACCCAGTACTTC CASSFYRQETQYF TRBV7-9 . . TRBJ2-5
TGTGCCAGCAGTCCCACCGGTGGTGAAGCTTTCTTT CASSPTGGEAFF TRBV7-9 . . TRBJ1-1
TGTGCCAGCAGCCCTCCGGACACGGACTATGGCTACACCTTC CASSPPDTDYGYTF TRBV7-9 . . TRBJ1-2
TGTGCCAGCAGCAAAGATCCCTTCCGGTTCTTC CASSKDPFRFF TRBV21-1 . . TRBJ2-1
TGTGCCAGCACCGAAGGGACAGCTCTAGATTCACCCCTCCACTTT CASTEGTALDSPLHF TRBV7-9 TRBD1 . TRBJ1-6
TGTGCCAGCAGCTTAGGAAGGAGTCCTGTTGGCTACACCTTC CASSLGRSPVGYTF TRBV7-9 . . TRBJ1-2
TGTGCCTGGATTAGACCCAGGAACACTGAAGCTTTCTTT CAWIRPRNTEAFF TRBV30 . . TRBJ1-1
TGTGCCATCAGTGAGTCCCAGGGAGAGACCCAGTACTTC CAISESQGETQYF TRBV10-3 . few TRBJ2-5
TGTGCCAGTAGTATTACAGGCCTGGCGAACACTGAAGCTTTCTTT CASSITGLANTEAFF TRBV19 . few TRBJ1-1
TGTGCCAGCAGTGGAGGGGCAGGAACCTACTCAAAGACTTATAATTCACCCCTCCACTTT CASSGGAGTYSKTYNSPLHF TRBV2 . few TRBJ1-6
TGCAGCGTTGGGGGCTGGACAGGGGGCGGCGAGCAGTACTTC CSVGGWTGGGEQYF TRBV29-1 TRBD1 few TRBJ2-7
TGTGCCAGCGGGACAGGGTCGTACGAGCAGTACTTC CASGTGSYEQYF TRBV28 TRBD1 . TRBJ2-7
TGTGCCAGCAGCGTAGGCAGGGCCGCAGATACGCAGTATTTT CASSVGRAADTQYF TRBV9 . . TRBJ2-3
TGTGCCAGCAGCCCTCCCTTCGGGGTTTGGTATGGCTACACCTTC CASSPPFGVWYGYTF TRBV7-9 . . TRBJ1-2
TGTGCCAGCAGCTGGACTAGCGTCTCCTACGAGCAGTACTTC CASSWTSVSYEQYF TRBV13 TRBD2 . TRBJ2-7
TGTGCCAGCAGCTTCGGGCCCCGGGAGCAGTACTTC CASSFGPREQYF TRBV5-4 . . TRBJ2-7
TGTGCCAGCAGTTCGCTAGCGGGAGCCGGGGAGCTGTTTTTT CASSSLAGAGELFF TRBV27 TRBD2 . TRBJ2-2
TGTGCCAGCAGCAAAACTAGCGGGGGGTACGATACGCAGTATTTT CASSKTSGGYDTQYF TRBV6-6 TRBD2 . TRBJ2-3
TGTGCCAGCACCCTGACTAGCGGAAGCACAGATACGCAGTATTTT CASTLTSGSTDTQYF TRBV2 TRBD2 . TRBJ2-3
TGCAGCGTTGAAGATGTAGAGCAGGGAGTCGAGCAGTACTTC CSVEDVEQGVEQYF TRBV29-1 . few TRBJ2-7
TGCGCCAGCAGCCAGTACCAGGGGGGAGCCTACAATGAGCAGTTCTTC CASSQYQGGAYNEQFF TRBV5-1 . . TRBJ2-1